Listed below are T cell receptor beta chains from one sample, sequenced in a study of blood T cells in healthy people across ages. TCRdb redid the calling of the 5' RACE reads with MiXCR, one entry per CDR3 protein. Of about 1.1 million distinct CDR3 sequences in the sample, 30% to 40% were seen once. Sequences were obtained from blood. The receptors derive from a man in his late teens or twenties in good health. Each CDR3 is given with its conserved first and last residue. The D gene is left open where the match is weak. Where a row states a size, it is once, few, many or the class of an expanded clone; other rows omit it.

j_gene	d_gene	v_gene	abundance	CDR3nt	CDR3aa
TRBJ2-5	NA	TRBV27	NA	TGTGCCAGCAGCATTCGATATCCCCCCCTTGCTCAAGAGACCCAGTACTTC	CASSIRYPPLAQETQYF
TRBJ2-3	NA	TRBV4-3	NA	TGCGCCAGCGGCCAAGATGGGTCCGCAGGGAGGGATACGCAGTATTTT	CASGQDGSAGRDTQYF
TRBJ2-2	NA	TRBV7-2	NA	TGTGCCAGCAGCTTAAGGTCTCCGAACACCGGGGAGCTGTTTTTT	CASSLRSPNTGELFF
TRBJ1-1	NA	TRBV7-2	NA	TGTGCCAGCAGCTTTGTTCTGACGAACACTGAAGCTTTCTTT	CASSFVLTNTEAFF
TRBJ2-5	NA	TRBV12-3/TRBV12-4	once	TGTGCCAGCAGTGCGGCAGGGAAGACAGAGACCCAGTACTTC	CASSAAGKTETQYF
TRBJ1-4	NA	TRBV29-1	few	TGCAGGGACACGAGAGGGACTAATGAAAAACTGTTTTTT	CRDTRGTNEKLFF
TRBJ2-3	NA	TRBV9	NA	TGTGCCAGCAGCGTAGGATCGCGGGGAAGCACAGATACGCAGTATTTT	CASSVGSRGSTDTQYF
TRBJ2-5	TRBD1	TRBV5-1	NA	TGCGCCAGCCGTTTGGGACAGCCTCAAGAGACCCAGTACTTC	CASRLGQPQETQYF
TRBJ1-1	TRBD1	TRBV18	few	TGTGCCACCCGGGACAGCGGTGGGAACACTGAAGCTTTCTTT	CATRDSGGNTEAFF
TRBJ2-3	NA	TRBV7-2	few	TGTGCCAGCAGCGCCCCGGGACATCAGACTAGCACAGATACGCAGTATTTT	CASSAPGHQTSTDTQYF